Sequencing of this T cell receptor (beta chain) was carried out in a study of blood T cell repertoires in COVID-19. Study in general: The United States, Italy and Spain supplied acute and convalescent COVID-19 samples. From T cells, B-cell-depleted T cells, or PBMCs came the material, which was cDNA or gDNA.

Germline V gene lookup returns CDR1 SGHVS and CDR2 FQNEAQ. The CDR3 is made up of 19 amino acids. V was shortened by 6 bases and J by 1 base, with 27 bases between the two germline ends. Per the authors' pipeline: Scientists estimated how many nucleated cells there were by amplifying reference gene primers. Here immunoSEQ multiplex PCR was the method, and the copy in TCRdb shows in-frame clones only, minus some. The V and J calls and clone size were taken over from that table, and D and trimming were inferred from the DNA. The repertoire has 90,000 or so clones, more than 70% of them found once; the top ten carry roughly a sixth.

V and J are TRBV7-8 and TRBJ2-5; maybe TRBD2 (5 bases). This receptor was taken from a human donor in a cohort sampled during active COVID-19. Sequenced material: peripheral blood. The CDR3 sequence is CASRKLAWRSGLLQETQYF. The CDR3 DNA reads as TGTGCCAGCAGGAAATTAGCGTGGAGATCAGGACTTCTCCAAGAGACCCAGTACTTC.